This is a list of T cell receptor beta chains from one sample in a study of blood T cell repertoires in COVID-19. The table came from immunoSEQ multiplex PCR; TCRdb's copy has only in-frame clones and leaves some out. The sample contains more than 200,000 clones, about 80% of which appear only once. What was sequenced was peripheral blood. These receptors originate from a middle-aged woman with active or convalescent COVID-19. Both conserved end residues are part of each CDR3.

V	J	CDR3
TRBV19	TRBJ2-3	CASSIGTGSDTQYF
TRBV18	TRBJ2-1	CASSPGLGNEQFF
TRBV5-4	TRBJ1-2	CASIGEYGYTF
TRBV19	TRBJ1-1	CASSISGNTEAFF
TRBV7-8	TRBJ1-1	CASSFQRGLLLNTGAFF
TRBV24-1	TRBJ2-7	CATSDPASGRRVYEQYF
TRBV7-2	TRBJ2-7	CASSLAGSSYEQYF
TRBV7-9	TRBJ2-3	CAGGYGTDTQYF
TRBV9	TRBJ1-1	CASSVGSLGHTSEAFF
TRBV14	TRBJ2-1	CASSQARGLDNEQFF
TRBV25-1	TRBJ2-7	CASSVRRPTSGTVDEQYF
TRBV11-2	TRBJ2-1	CASSLRAGGSWNEQFF
TRBV25-1	TRBJ2-1	CASSESGVTYNEQFF
TRBV9	TRBJ1-2	CASSAGTEVDYGYTF
TRBV7-2	TRBJ1-4	CASTLLGTGEAATNEKLFF
TRBV7-9	TRBJ1-6	CASSLGGLGSPLHF
TRBV30	TRBJ1-2	CAWSYRGPNYGYTF
TRBV19	TRBJ2-7	CASSPLGQGGYEQYF
TRBV30	TRBJ1-1	CAWSLNTGGPEAFF
TRBV25-1	TRBJ2-1	CASSEPQGSKFF
TRBV6-5	TRBJ1-1	CASKSRVESTEAFF
TRBV7-9	TRBJ1-6	CASSFTGGGPNSPLHF
TRBV7-9	TRBJ1-1	CASSSRTGNEAFF
TRBV7-8	TRBJ1-4	CASSLRSTGRFTEKLFF
TRBV5-1	TRBJ2-1	CASSLQTRSDNEQFF
TRBV3-1/TRBV3-2	TRBJ2-7	CASSASRFPGLAYEQYF
TRBV25-1	TRBJ2-5	CASSVLRTGGVQETQYF